The clone carrying this T cell receptor (beta chain) was picked up a small number of times. The data belong to a study of blood T cells in healthy people across ages. The use of a sample-barcoded 5' primer and a J-beta primer mix characterized a second PCR of roughly 6 to 11 cycles. TCRdb reprocessed the 5' RACE reads via MiXCR and lists one record per CDR3 protein. The sample holds approximately 690,000 distinct CDR3 sequences, less than 45% seen once. The germline gives CDR1 LGHDT, CDR2 YNNKEL (reference sequence). V shed 5 bases and J 4 bases; nucleotides not matched to a gene: 10. The CDR3 is 16 amino acids.

V is TRBV3-1 and J is TRBJ2-3, with TRBD1 matching over 9 bases. Sequencing was carried out using blood. The clonotype originates from a man older than 75 in good health. In nucleotides, the CDR3 is TGTGCCAGCAGCGATGCCGGGACAGGGTCCGCAGATACGCAGTATTTT. Amino acids: CASSDAGTGSADTQYF.